This T cell receptor beta chain was identified during a study of T cells in tumors after PD-1 blockade. For the study at large: Prior checkpoint blockade, systemic immunosuppressant use, or anti-cancer therapy within 4 weeks excluded patients. During anti-PD-1 treatment, some patients continued daily vismodegib 150 mg.

This clone appeared once. TCRdb keeps only in-frame clones here, not all; method: immunoSEQ multiplex PCR. The repertoire holds under 75,000 clones, approximately 74% seen once, with around 5% in the top ten. The CDR3 contains 16 residues. Trimming pared 2 bases from V and 3 bases from J, leaving 17 bases between. Germline V CDR1 and CDR2: MRHNA, SNTAGT. The receptor's source is a human donor with basal cell carcinoma. The chain links TRBV6-4 to TRBJ2-7; the D is unclear. Sequencing was performed on PBMCs, taken after anti-PD-1 treatment. The DNA for the CDR3 is TGTGCCAGCAGTGACCCGGTGCAGAGATCTGACTACGAGCAGTACTTC. It yields the protein CASSDPVQRSDYEQYF.